A single sample is the source of the 31 T cell receptor beta chains below, sequenced in a study of T cell responses to AZD1222 COVID-19 vaccine. Repertoires were generated with immunoSEQ multiplex PCR, while TCRdb's copy carries only in-frame clones and drops some. The sample records 150,000 or so clones, approximately 90% being singletons. Sequencing used peripheral blood, obtained on day 0 of MenACWY control vaccination. These TCRs come from an adult in good health.

V is TRBV19 and J is TRBJ1-5; D possibly corresponds to TRBD1 (5 bases). The CDR3 extends over 12 amino acids. Germline values: CDR1 LNHDA, CDR2 SQIVND (reference sequence). V lost 5 bases and J lost 7, with 9 bases in between. CDR3 residues: CASSHKGQPQHF. The CDR3 DNA is TGTGCCAGTAGTCATAAGGGGCAGCCCCAGCATTTT.

CDR3 protein: CASSGTGTINEKLFF. The CDR3 DNA reads TGTGCCAGTAGTGGGACAGGGACGATTAATGAAAAACTGTTTTTT. The V and J genes are TRBV19 and TRBJ1-4; TRBD1 matches at 9 bases. The V gene end was trimmed by 5 bases and the J gene end by 4 bases; junction bases not matched to a gene: 5. Germline CDR1 is LNHDA and CDR2 is SQIVND (reference sequence). The CDR3 sequence is 15 residues long.

The chain carries TRBV29-1 and TRBJ2-3; 9 bases map to TRBD2. The CDR3 has 13 amino acids. J lost 3 bases, V lost 5 bases, and 3 bases had no gene match. Germline V gene sequence: CDR1 SQVTM, CDR2 ANQGSEA. The CDR3 DNA sequence: TGCAGCGTTCGGGCGGGGGGGACAGATACGCAGTATTTT. This translates into CSVRAGGTDTQYF.

The CDR3 nucleotides read TGTGCCAGCAGCTCCACCTCCGGGACAGGGGTCTACGGCTACACCTTC. Translated: CASSSTSGTGVYGYTF. The rearrangement uses TRBV7-2 and TRBJ1-2; TRBD1 matches at 10 bases. This CDR3 region has 16 residues. Germline loops: CDR1 SGHTA, CDR2 FQGNSA. V shed 4 bases and J 8 bases; nucleotides not matched to a gene: 13.

The chain is built from TRBV5-5 and TRBJ1-4; 8 bases match TRBD1. Trimming cost V 4 bases and J 8 bases; bases outside gene matches: 1. This CDR3 has 12 residues. The germline CDR1 and CDR2 sequences are SGHKS and YYEKEE (reference sequence). Here the CDR3 reads CASSAGGEKLFF. The CDR3 DNA sequence: TGTGCCAGCAGCGCAGGGGGCGAAAAACTGTTTTTT.

J is TRBJ1-3 and V is TRBV11-2; maybe TRBD1 (6 bases). CDR3 length: 14 amino acids. Trimming took 3 bases from V and 5 from J, leaving 11 bases between them. The germline CDR1 and CDR2 sequences are SGHAT and FQNNGV. The CDR3 here is CASSLLTGRNTIYF. The CDR3 DNA follows: TGTGCCAGCAGCTTGTTGACAGGCAGAAACACCATATATTTT.

The V call is TRBV5-8, the J call TRBJ1-3, with 11 nucleotides matching TRBD1. Per germline, CDR1 SGHTS and CDR2 YDEGEE. The CDR3 extends over 17 amino acids. Losses at the gene ends were 6 bases for V and 2 bases for J; bases not matched to a gene: 10. Here the CDR3 reads CASTRDRGIFAGNTIYF. The CDR3 DNA reads TGTGCCAGCACCCGGGACAGGGGGATTTTTGCTGGAAACACCATATATTTT.

The V and J genes are TRBV25-1 and TRBJ1-5; no firm D call. There are 14 residues in the CDR3. Looked up from germline, CDR1 is MGHDK and CDR2 is SYGVNS. V lost 2 bases to trimming and J lost 6 bases, with 11 bases between them. The CDR3 DNA sequence: TGTGCCAGCAGTGAAGTAGGGATACGTCAGCCCCAGCATTTT. This encodes CASSEVGIRQPQHF.

The chain joins TRBV7-9 to TRBJ1-5; weak D call: TRBD1 (6 bases). CDR1 is SEHNR, CDR2 FQNEAQ, per germline (reference sequence). With 5 bases removed from V and 4 bases from J, the gap between germline ends came to 9 bases. The CDR3 is 13 amino acids. The CDR3 DNA sequence: TGTGCCAGCAGCCCCGACAGGAATCAGCCCCAGCATTTT. It is translated as CASSPDRNQPQHF. Using reference TRBV7-9 and TRBJ1-5 for the parts outside the CDR3, the full variable domain is DTGVSQNPRHKITKRGQNVTFRCDPISEHNRLYWYRQTLGQGPEFLTYFQNEAQLEKSRLLSDRFSAERPKGSFSTLEIQRTEQGDSAMYLCASSPDRNQPQHFGDGTRLSIL.

This chain's CDR3 is CASSGDRGSTNYGYTF. As DNA, the CDR3 is TGCGCCAGCAGCGGGGACAGGGGCTCCACTAACTATGGCTACACCTTC. V is TRBV5-1 and J is TRBJ1-2; 10 nucleotides match TRBD1. From germline, CDR1 is SGHRS and CDR2 YFSETQ. The CDR3 runs to 16 residues. Unmatched junction bases numbered 6, after V lost 4 bases and J lost 0 bases.

This clone showed up just a few times. V gene TRBV7-8 combines with J gene TRBJ1-1; D is undetermined. Germline loops: CDR1 SGHVS, CDR2 FQNEAQ. The V and J ends lost 1 base and 1 base respectively, with 4 bases between them. The CDR3 spans 13 residues. CDR3 region: CASSLDRNTEAFF. DNA for the CDR3: TGTGCCAGCAGCTTAGACAGGAACACTGAAGCTTTCTTT.

The chain carries TRBV5-1 and TRBJ1-2, with D tentatively TRBD1 (6 bases). Germline V lookup: CDR1 SGHRS, CDR2 YFSETQ. The ends were cut back, 3 bases at V and 8 bases at J, with 17 bases in the middle. CDR3 size: 14 residues. This CDR3 reads CASSSGQTPDGYTF. CDR3 DNA sequence: TGCGCCAGCAGCTCCGGACAGACGCCTGACGGCTACACCTTC. Full variable domain (outside the CDR3, taken from reference TRBV5-1 and TRBJ1-2): KAGVTQTPRYLIKTRGQQVTLSCSPISGHRSVSWYQQTPGQGLQFLFEYFSETQRNKGNFPGRFSGRQFSNSRSEMNVSTLELGDSALYLCASSSGQTPDGYTFGSGTRLTVV.

This chain links TRBV2 with TRBJ2-2, with D unresolved. Germline V gives CDR1 SNHLY, CDR2 FYNNEI. The CDR3 spans 13 residues. V shed 8 bases and J shed 5 bases, with 12 bases lying between them. The CDR3 protein is CASSVGRTGELFF. DNA of the CDR3: TGTGCCAGCTCCGTCGGTAGGACCGGGGAGCTGTTTTTT.

The V and J genes are TRBV3-1 (or the pseudogene TRBV3-2) and TRBJ2-3, with 13 bases fitting TRBD2. This CDR3 comprises 17 residues. J gave up 2 bases and V 4 bases, and 6 bases lay outside the gene matches. CDR1 and CDR2 (germline): LGHDT, YNNKEL (reference sequence). This CDR3 reads CASSRLAGGRHTDTQYF. CDR3 coding DNA: TGTGCCAGCAGCCGACTAGCGGGGGGAAGACACACAGATACGCAGTATTTT.

This clone showed up just a few times. For the CDR3, the DNA is TGTGCCAGCTCATTGGCGGGAACCACCGGGGAGCTGTTTTTT. Translated: CASSLAGTTGELFF. The V call is TRBV18, the J call TRBJ2-2; tentative D call: TRBD2 (6 bases). Germline CDR1 KGHSH, CDR2 LQKENI. The length of the CDR3 is 14 residues. Trimming removed 5 bases from V and 4 bases from J, with 11 bases in between. Drawing the rest from reference TRBV18 and TRBJ2-2, the complete variable domain is NAGVMQNPRHLVRRRGQEARLRCSPMKGHSHVYWYRQLPEEGLKFMVYLQKENIIDESGMPKERFSAEFPKEGPSILRIQQVVRGDSAAYFCASSLAGTTGELFFGEGSRLTVL.

This sequence joins TRBV10-2 and TRBJ2-2, with D tentatively TRBD1 or TRBD2 (5 bases each). The ends were cut back, 2 bases at V and 4 bases at J, with 20 bases in the middle. Germline-derived CDR1 and CDR2 are WSHSY and SAAADI. The CDR3 contains 18 residues. The CDR3 DNA sequence: TGCGCCAGCAGTGAGGGAATATGGGGGTCTAGGGTCACCGGGGAGCTGTTTTTT. Residues: CASSEGIWGSRVTGELFF.

The chain recombines TRBV19 with TRBJ1-2, with 7 nucleotides matching TRBD1. This CDR3 has 14 residues. Germline assignment: CDR1 LNHDA and CDR2 SQIVND (reference sequence). The junction had 7 bases not matched to a gene; V was cut back by 5 bases and J by 4 bases. DNA of the CDR3: TGTGCCAGTAGTCGCGGGACAGCCCTCTATGGCTACACCTTC. Encoded protein: CASSRGTALYGYTF.

The chain employs TRBV14 and TRBJ1-2, with a possible D match to TRBD1 (6 bases). Germline CDR1 and CDR2: SGHDN and FVKESK. V was clipped by 5 bases and J by 1 base, with 14 bases between them. This CDR3 is built from 15 residues. CDR3: CASSSDRPYNYGYTF. The DNA for the CDR3 is TGTGCCAGCAGCTCGGACAGACCATATAACTATGGCTACACCTTC.

The chain is built from TRBV12-3 or TRBV12-4 and TRBJ1-2; possible D gene TRBD1, 5 bases. The CDR3 contains 12 residues. V was trimmed by 5 bases and J by 4 bases, leaving 8 bases between them. For the CDR3, the DNA is TGTGCCAGCAGTCCCCAGGGCTATGGCTACACCTTC. Translated, it gives CASSPQGYGYTF.

This clone was observed a few times. J is TRBJ2-2 and V is TRBV11-1, with no clear D. Germline V gene lookup returns CDR1 SGHAT and CDR2 FQDESV (reference sequence). Between the trimmed V and J ends, which lost 0 bases and 0 bases, there was a span of 5 bases. The CDR3 length is 15 residues. CDR3 residues: CASSLAGANTGELFF. CDR3 DNA sequence: TGTGCCAGCAGCTTAGCTGGGGCGAACACCGGGGAGCTGTTTTTT. The whole variable domain, remainder taken from reference TRBV11-1 and TRBJ2-2, is EAEVAQSPRYKITEKSQAVAFWCDPISGHATLYWYRQILGQGPELLVQFQDESVVDDSQLPKDRFSAERLKGVDSTLKIQPAELGDSAMYLCASSLAGANTGELFFGEGSRLTVL.

This clone has a single count. The chain combines TRBV7-9 with TRBJ1-1, with D uncertain. V lost 1 base, J lost 4 bases, and 7 bases lay in between. This CDR3 region has 13 residues. The germline CDR1 and CDR2 sequences are SEHNR and FQNEAQ (reference sequence). CDR3 amino acids: CASSLGAPTEAFF. The CDR3 region has the DNA TGTGCCAGCAGCTTAGGGGCCCCCACTGAAGCTTTCTTT.

This chain joins TRBV9 and TRBJ2-1; 9 bases match TRBD2. CDR1 is SGDLS, CDR2 YYNGEE, per germline. This CDR3 contains 16 residues. After removal of 4 bases from V and 3 bases from J, the junction contained 8 bases not matched to a gene. As DNA, the CDR3 is TGTGCCAGCAGCCCTAAGGCTAGCGGGATCTACAATGAGCAGTTCTTC. Translation: CASSPKASGIYNEQFF.

The J gene is TRBJ2-1, the V gene TRBV27, with 11 bases identical to TRBD2. This CDR3 has 15 residues. Trimming took 7 bases from V and 5 from J; bases not matched to a gene: 7. Germline CDR1 MNHEY, CDR2 SMNVEV (reference sequence). This chain's CDR3 is CASTPGLAADNEQFF. The CDR3 DNA reads TGTGCCAGCACCCCGGGACTAGCGGCCGACAATGAGCAGTTCTTC.

The chain has TRBV25-1 and TRBJ2-2; D possibly corresponds to TRBD1 (5 bases). Germline V CDR1 and CDR2: MGHDK, SYGVNS. The CDR3 has 13 amino acids. The germline V and J ends were trimmed by 6 bases and 3 bases, with 8 bases remaining between them. The CDR3 sequence: CASRSQDTGELFF. CDR3 nucleotide sequence: TGTGCCAGCAGGTCACAGGACACCGGGGAGCTGTTTTTT.

V and J are TRBV29-1 and TRBJ1-1, with D possibly being TRBD1 (6 bases). Looked up from germline, CDR1 is SQVTM and CDR2 is ANQGSEA. The ends were cut back, 0 bases at V and 5 bases at J, with 16 bases in the middle. This CDR3 is built from 15 residues. The CDR3 coding sequence is TGCAGCGTTGAAGAGTTGAAAGGAGGGGGTACTGAAGCTTTCTTT. The encoded protein is CSVEELKGGGTEAFF.

The chain recombines TRBV5-1 with TRBJ1-1; 7 nucleotides align to TRBD1. CDR3 length equals 16 residues. V was clipped by 3 bases and J by 3 bases; unmatched bases: 11. The germline CDR1 and CDR2 sequences are SGHRS and YFSETQ. The CDR3: CASSSYHRGGDTEAFF. The CDR3 DNA reads as TGCGCCAGCAGCTCGTACCACAGGGGAGGGGACACTGAAGCTTTCTTT.

The gene calls are TRBV11-2 and TRBJ1-1; TRBD1 agrees at 7 bases. The V gene end was trimmed by 5 bases and the J gene end by 3 bases; junction bases not matched to a gene: 12. The germline V gene has CDR1 SGHAT and CDR2 FQNNGV. The CDR3 spans 16 residues. The CDR3 DNA reads TGTGCCAGCAGCCCGGGGCGACAGGGACGGGACACTGAAGCTTTCTTT. It yields the protein CASSPGRQGRDTEAFF.

The chain links TRBV5-6 to TRBJ1-6; a weak D match, TRBD1 (6 bases). The length of the CDR3 is 15 residues. The germline V and J ends were trimmed by 0 bases and 10 bases, with 14 bases remaining between them. The germline V gene has CDR1 SGHDT and CDR2 YYEEEE. The CDR3 here is CASSLGQARGSPLHF. The CDR3 bases are TGTGCCAGCAGCTTGGGACAGGCACGAGGGTCACCCCTCCACTTT.

This chain connects TRBV9 to TRBJ1-1; 9 nucleotides align to TRBD1. The CDR3 spans 15 residues. Per the germline V gene, CDR1 is SGDLS and CDR2 is YYNGEE. The V and J ends lost 4 bases and 1 base, in that order; junction bases with no gene match: 5. The CDR3 here is CASSTQGARNTEAFF. The CDR3 region has the DNA TGTGCCAGCAGCACACAGGGGGCGAGGAACACTGAAGCTTTCTTT. Using reference TRBV9 and TRBJ1-1 for the parts outside the CDR3, the full variable domain is DSGVTQTPKHLITATGQRVTLRCSPRSGDLSVYWYQQSLDQGLQFLIQYYNGEERAKGNILERFSAQQFPDLHSELNLSSLELGDSALYFCASSTQGARNTEAFFGQGTRLTVV.

The chain combines TRBV5-1 with TRBJ1-3, with a possible D match to TRBD1 (5 bases). The V gene's germline CDR1 is SGHRS and CDR2 YFSETQ. V was trimmed by 4 bases and J by 0 bases, leaving 14 bases between them. The CDR3 runs 16 residues. The CDR3 protein is CASSLNGQGSGNTIYF. DNA for the CDR3: TGCGCCAGCAGCCTGAACGGGCAGGGCTCTGGAAACACCATATATTTT.

The rearrangement joins TRBV13 to TRBJ1-5; D not resolved. CDR3 length equals 14 residues. V was shortened by 1 base and J by 7 bases, with 11 bases between the two germline ends. Germline CDR1 and CDR2: PRHDT and FYEKMQ (reference sequence). The CDR3 DNA follows: TGTGCCAGCAGCTTAGAGGGAAATGGACAGCCCCAGCATTTT. Its translation is CASSLEGNGQPQHF. The full variable domain, rest sourced from reference TRBV13 and TRBJ1-5, is AAGVIQSPRHLIKEKRETATLKCYPIPRHDTVYWYQQGPGQDPQFLISFYEKMQSDKGSIPDRFSAQQFSDYHSELNMSSLELGDSALYFCASSLEGNGQPQHFGDGTRLSIL.